This T cell receptor beta chain was sequenced for a study of radiation and T cells in renal cell carcinoma. Regarding the study as a whole: From baseline, blood top tumor clonotypes peaked at 2 weeks post-radiation. Without pretreatment biopsies, baseline tumor clonotype presence was undetermined.

Measured with immunoSEQ multiplex PCR; TCRdb has only the in-frame clones, and not every one. The table includes around 180,000 clones, 88% detected once. The V end lost 4 bases, the J end lost 5 bases, and 14 bases lay between the germline ends. The CDR3 extends over 14 amino acids. CDR1 is SGHTA, CDR2 FQGNSA, per germline. The time point denotes: blood 4 weeks post-SBRT, at nephrectomy. Documented treatment: 15 Gy SBRT to primary tumor, nephrectomy 4 weeks later. After SBRT, blood was collected at 2 and 4 weeks, plus baseline. The patient's renal cell carcinoma had clear cell pathology. The sample holds one count of this clone. What it binds is unknown.

Here the sequenced sample was blood, taken from a patient whose treatment included radiotherapy and nephrectomy. The gene calls are TRBV7-2 and TRBJ1-1; D possibly corresponds to TRBD1 (5 bases). The source is a woman aged 45-60 years with renal cell carcinoma. The CDR3 protein is CASSSTGGGTEAFF. In DNA, the CDR3 is TGTGCCAGCAGCTCCACAGGAGGTGGGACTGAAGCTTTCTTT.